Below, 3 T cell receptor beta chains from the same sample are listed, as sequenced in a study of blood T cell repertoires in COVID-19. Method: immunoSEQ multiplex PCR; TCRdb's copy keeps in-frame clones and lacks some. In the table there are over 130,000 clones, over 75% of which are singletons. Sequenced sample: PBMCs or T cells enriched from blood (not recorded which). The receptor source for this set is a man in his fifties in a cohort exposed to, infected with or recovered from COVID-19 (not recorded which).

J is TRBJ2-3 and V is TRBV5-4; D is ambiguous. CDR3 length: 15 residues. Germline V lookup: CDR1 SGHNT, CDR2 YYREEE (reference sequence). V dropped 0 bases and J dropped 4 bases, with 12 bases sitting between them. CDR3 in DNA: TGTGCCAGCAGCTTGGCCGGTTCACCCGCAGATACGCAGTATTTT. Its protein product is CASSLAGSPADTQYF.

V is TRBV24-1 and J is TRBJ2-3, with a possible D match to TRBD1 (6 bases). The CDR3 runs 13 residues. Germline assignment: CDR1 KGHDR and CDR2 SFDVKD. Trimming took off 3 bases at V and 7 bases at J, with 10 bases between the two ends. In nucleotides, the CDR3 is TGTGCCACCAGTGATGGGGGCGGGTATACGCAGTATTTT. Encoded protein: CATSDGGGYTQYF.

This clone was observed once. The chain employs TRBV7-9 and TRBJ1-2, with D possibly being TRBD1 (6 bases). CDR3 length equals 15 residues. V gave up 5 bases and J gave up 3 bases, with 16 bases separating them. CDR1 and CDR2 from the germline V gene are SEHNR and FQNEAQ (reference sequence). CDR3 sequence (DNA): TGTGCCAGCAGCCCCCTACAGGGAGTGGACTATGGCTACACCTTC. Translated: CASSPLQGVDYGYTF.